The sequence of this T cell receptor (beta chain) was determined in a study of identical twins. Study conclusions and caveats: High-abundance cord blood beta clonotypes had fewer insertions; memory repertoires showed none. One should note that invariant MAIT and iNKT cells could partly confound zero-insertion analyses.

In its sample, this clonotype was seen a few times. Its cognate antigen is unknown. V was trimmed by 7 bases and J by 5 bases, leaving 15 bases between them. The CDR3 sequence is 14 residues long. Germline values: CDR1 SGHRS, CDR2 YFSETQ. TCRdb passed the 5' RACE reads through MiXCR, listing each CDR3 protein once. The sample gives a few hundred thousand distinct CDR3 sequences, 13% to 15% of which show up once; roughly 0.43% is in the top ten. The same data also went into a second study, on yellow fever vaccine responses in identical twins.

The sample comprised CD4+ T cells sorted from blood. This chain joins TRBV5-1 and TRBJ2-2; no clear D. The receptor was derived from a woman between 18 and 29 years old in good health. The DNA for the CDR3 is TGCGCCAGCGGACCTGAGGTTCGGACCGGGGAGCTGTTTTTT. Its protein is CASGPEVRTGELFF.